The 30 T cell receptor beta chains presented below share a single source sample, sequenced in a study of T cell responses to AZD1222 COVID-19 vaccine. Assay: immunoSEQ multiplex PCR; the TCRdb copy retains only in-frame clones and omits some. Of about 190,000 clones in the sample, 87% are singletons; the top ten hold 2.5% to 3%. The source was peripheral blood, collected on day 0 of MenACWY control vaccination. The origin of the receptors is an adult in good health.

This clone showed up just once. The chain is built from TRBV5-5 and TRBJ2-3; weak D call: TRBD2 (6 bases). The CDR3 is 17 amino acids. The V and J ends lost 0 bases and 8 bases respectively, with 22 bases between them. CDR1 and CDR2 (germline): SGHKS, YYEKEE (reference sequence). The CDR3 sequence is CASSLEISGALGGTQYF. DNA of the CDR3: TGTGCCAGCAGCTTGGAGATTAGCGGCGCCTTAGGAGGTACGCAGTATTTT.

The chain is built from TRBV30 and TRBJ1-2; 8 nucleotides align to TRBD1. The CDR3 consists of 13 residues. V dropped 5 bases and J dropped 3; count of bases not matched to a gene: 5. In germline, CDR1 is GTSNPN, CDR2 SVGIG (reference sequence). CDR3 coding DNA: TGTGCCTGGCGTAGGACAGGGTACTATGGCTACACCTTC. Translation: CAWRRTGYYGYTF.

V usage is TRBV6-5 and J usage is TRBJ2-7; tentatively, D is TRBD1 (6 bases). This CDR3 is built from 12 residues. CDR1 MNHEY and CDR2 SVGAGI come from the germline V gene. V lost 11 bases and J lost 6, with 17 bases in between. CDR3 sequence (DNA): TGTGCCGCAGGGCGAAACAGGGCCGAGCAGTACTTC. It encodes CAAGRNRAEQYF.

V gene TRBV4-3 combines with J gene TRBJ1-4; D gene unclear. The CDR3 contains 15 residues. Germline V lookup: CDR1 LGHNA, CDR2 YSLEER. V lost 2 bases and J 2 bases, leaving 9 bases between the germline ends. The CDR3 bases are TGCGCCAGCAGCCAAAGGCTGGCGACTAATGAAAAACTGTTTTTT. Amino acid sequence: CASSQRLATNEKLFF.

Of note for this clone: This sample also contains other DNA sequences that code for the same CDR3. The J gene is TRBJ2-7, the V gene TRBV27, with D unresolved. The V gene's germline CDR1 is MNHEY and CDR2 SMNVEV (reference sequence). The germline V and J ends were trimmed by 2 bases and 0 bases, with 8 bases remaining between them. This CDR3 has 14 residues. The CDR3 DNA reads as TGTGCCAGCAGTTTAGACCGGAGCTCCTACGAGCAGTACTTC. It translates to CASSLDRSSYEQYF.

The rearrangement links TRBV6-1 to TRBJ1-5; tentatively, D is TRBD1 (5 bases). This CDR3 comprises 15 residues. Germline V CDR1 and CDR2: MNHNS, SASEGT. V was trimmed by 1 base and J by 6 bases, leaving 13 bases between them. This CDR3 reads CASSEGTKARQPQHF. The DNA for the CDR3 is TGTGCCAGCAGTGAAGGGACAAAAGCCCGTCAGCCCCAGCATTTT.

CDR3 in DNA: TGCGCCAGCAGCTTGGCCCGACCACGGGTGGGAGATACGCAGTATTTT. It specifies CASSLARPRVGDTQYF. The genes are TRBV5-1 and TRBJ2-3; D call uncertain. The CDR3 totals 16 residues. V was shortened by 0 bases and J by 5 bases, with 16 bases between the two germline ends. In germline, CDR1 is SGHRS, CDR2 YFSETQ.

The genes are TRBV9 and TRBJ1-5; tentatively, D is TRBD1 (6 bases). V lost 5 bases to trimming and J lost 0 bases, with 9 bases between them. This CDR3 has 14 residues. Germline lookup yields CDR1 SGDLS and CDR2 YYNGEE. DNA for the CDR3: TGTGCCAGCAGTCGGACAGATAGCAATCAGCCCCAGCATTTT. As protein: CASSRTDSNQPQHF.

The CDR3 DNA is TGTGCCAGCAGCCCCCGGGGACTCTATGAAGCTTTCTTT. Its translation: CASSPRGLYEAFF. The V call is TRBV7-9, the J call TRBJ1-1; tentatively, D is TRBD1 (5 bases). Trimming took off 5 bases at V and 7 bases at J, with 14 bases between the two ends. The CDR3 is 13 amino acids. The germline CDR1 and CDR2 sequences are SEHNR and FQNEAQ (reference sequence).

The chain is built from TRBV7-9 and TRBJ2-3, with unresolved D. The CDR3 spans 11 residues. Germline CDR1 and CDR2: SEHNR and FQNEAQ (reference sequence). V was clipped by 6 bases and J by 3 bases, with 4 bases between them. CDR3 sequence (DNA): TGTGCCAGCAGTCAAACAGATACGCAGTATTTT. Residues: CASSQTDTQYF.

The V gene is TRBV7-2, the J gene TRBJ2-5, with D possibly TRBD2 on 5 matching bases. CDR1 is SGHTA, CDR2 FQGNSA, per germline. V was cut by 5 bases and J by 4 bases, with 17 bases left in between. The CDR3 runs 15 residues. CDR3 nucleotide sequence: TGTGCCAGCAGCCCCAGTCGACTACCAAGAGAGACCCAGTACTTC. As protein: CASSPSRLPRETQYF.

The chain joins TRBV28 to TRBJ1-2, with D possibly being TRBD1 (6 bases). The CDR3 contains 14 residues. Deletions cut 6 bases from V and 0 bases from J, with 11 bases between. The germline gives CDR1 MDHEN, CDR2 SYDVKM. The CDR3 sequence is CASRSGTTNYGYTF. CDR3 nucleotide sequence: TGTGCCAGCAGGTCCGGGACAACTAACTATGGCTACACCTTC.

The rearrangement joins TRBV18 to TRBJ2-7; tentative D call: TRBD1 (6 bases). With 2 bases removed from V and 2 bases from J, the gap between germline ends came to 10 bases. The germline CDR1 and CDR2 sequences are KGHSH and LQKENI. The CDR3 is 14 amino acids. CDR3 sequence: CASSPGGHTYEQYF. The CDR3 DNA follows: TGTGCCAGCTCACCAGGGGGACACACCTACGAGCAGTACTTC.

V usage is TRBV30 and J usage is TRBJ2-7, with a possible D match to TRBD1 (6 bases). The CDR3 has 14 amino acids. Germline assignment: CDR1 GTSNPN and CDR2 SVGIG (reference sequence). The ends were cut back, 0 bases at V and 3 bases at J, with 12 bases in the middle. The CDR3 DNA reads TGTGCCTGGAGTGTACGACAGGCCCGCTACGAGCAGTACTTC. It codes for CAWSVRQARYEQYF.

The CDR3 region is CASSEDSRRTNEKLFF. CDR3 nucleotides: TGTGCCAGCAGTGAGGACAGCCGGCGAACTAATGAAAAACTGTTTTTT. The V and J genes are TRBV2 and TRBJ1-4, with D possibly TRBD1 on 6 matching bases. The CDR3 totals 16 residues. V lost 3 bases, J lost 1 base, and 12 bases lay in between. Germline-derived CDR1 and CDR2 are SNHLY and FYNNEI.

This clone was picked up a small number of times. The chain has TRBV3-1 (or the pseudogene TRBV3-2) and TRBJ1-1; D uncertain. CDR3 length: 13 residues. The ends were cut back, 3 bases at V and 4 bases at J, with 9 bases in the middle. Germline V gene data show CDR1 as LGHDT and CDR2 as YNNKEL (reference sequence). Written as DNA, the CDR3 is TGTGCCAGCAGCCAGCCTAGGACCACTGAAGCTTTCTTT. Amino acids: CASSQPRTTEAFF.

The chain is built from TRBV9 and TRBJ2-3, with 10 bases matching TRBD2. This CDR3 spans 16 amino acids. V lost 1 base to trimming and J lost 6 bases; unmatched junction nucleotides: 8. The germline V gene has CDR1 SGDLS and CDR2 YYNGEE. The CDR3 is CASSVKAGGPSDTQYF. The DNA of the CDR3 is TGTGCCAGCAGCGTAAAAGCGGGGGGGCCCTCGGATACGCAGTATTTT. Complete variable domain (other parts from reference TRBV9 and TRBJ2-3): DSGVTQTPKHLITATGQRVTLRCSPRSGDLSVYWYQQSLDQGLQFLIQYYNGEERAKGNILERFSAQQFPDLHSELNLSSLELGDSALYFCASSVKAGGPSDTQYFGPGTRLTVL.

J is TRBJ1-1 and V is TRBV3-1 (or the pseudogene TRBV3-2); the match to TRBD1 covers 10 bases. The ends lost 4 bases at V and 6 bases at J; junction bases unmatched: 11. The germline CDR1 and CDR2 sequences are LGHDT and YNNKEL (reference sequence). The CDR3 is 16 amino acids. The CDR3 reads CASSRMPGQGPAEAFF. CDR3 DNA sequence: TGTGCCAGCAGCCGTATGCCGGGACAGGGGCCCGCTGAAGCTTTCTTT.

This clone was observed a single time. This chain joins TRBV28 and TRBJ1-5; D unresolved. V dropped 8 bases and J dropped 5 bases, with 7 bases sitting between them. Germline V gene data show CDR1 as MDHEN and CDR2 as SYDVKM. The CDR3 is made up of 11 amino acids. The CDR3 loop reads CASLRDQPQHF. The CDR3 coding sequence is TGTGCCAGCCTTCGGGATCAGCCCCAGCATTTT.

CDR3 residues: CASSLTGELFF. Here the CDR3 DNA reads TGTGCCAGCAGCCTAACCGGGGAGCTGTTTTTT. The rearrangement joins TRBV11-2 to TRBJ2-2; no clear D gene. The germline gives CDR1 SGHAT, CDR2 FQNNGV. CDR3 size: 11 residues. Deletions cut 5 bases from V and 5 bases from J, with 3 bases between.

The chain links TRBV9 to TRBJ2-5; D call uncertain. The V end lost 0 bases, the J end lost 2 bases, and 8 bases lay between the germline ends. CDR3 length equals 14 residues. CDR1 is SGDLS and CDR2 is YYNGEE in the germline V gene. CDR3 in amino acids: CASSVALGQETQYF. In DNA form, the CDR3 reads TGTGCCAGCAGCGTAGCCTTGGGGCAAGAGACCCAGTACTTC.

The chain couples TRBV28 to TRBJ1-2; D unresolved. Trimming took 10 bases from V and 4 from J, leaving 13 bases between them. The CDR3 extends over 12 amino acids. Germline V gene data show CDR1 as MDHEN and CDR2 as SYDVKM. The DNA of the CDR3 is TGTGCCACCCGCGTGGTACCCTATGGCTACACCTTC. Its protein product is CATRVVPYGYTF.

The chain recombines TRBV7-9 with TRBJ2-1; D is undetermined. The V end was cut by 1 base, the J end by 6 bases, with 10 bases between. Germline CDR1 is SEHNR and CDR2 is FQNEAQ (reference sequence). This CDR3 is built from 14 residues. The DNA of the CDR3 is TGTGCCAGCAGCTTAGGGGCCTCTAGCAATGAGCAGTTCTTC. It encodes CASSLGASSNEQFF. The full variable domain, in which reference TRBV7-9 and TRBJ2-1 provide the parts outside the CDR3, is DTGVSQNPRHKITKRGQNVTFRCDPISEHNRLYWYRQTLGQGPEFLTYFQNEAQLEKSRLLSDRFSAERPKGSFSTLEIQRTEQGDSAMYLCASSLGASSNEQFFGPGTRLTVL.

This chain uses TRBV19 with TRBJ2-4; 8 bases are shared with TRBD2. The CDR3 is made up of 12 amino acids. The ends lost 6 bases at V and 16 bases at J; junction bases unmatched: 11. CDR1 and CDR2 (germline): LNHDA, SQIVND (reference sequence). The CDR3 nucleotides are TGTGCCAGTAGATCCTCACCGGGACTAGTTTACTTC. It specifies CASRSSPGLVYF.

In this sample, this clone turned up once. This chain links TRBV6-5 with TRBJ1-1; 9 nucleotides agree with TRBD1. Germline V lookup: CDR1 MNHEY, CDR2 SVGAGI. The trim removed 2 bases at V and 4 bases at J, leaving 2 bases unmatched. CDR3 length: 14 amino acids. Here the CDR3 DNA reads TGTGCCAGCAGTTACGGGACAGGGTTCACTGAAGCTTTCTTT. Translated, it gives CASSYGTGFTEAFF.

The chain joins TRBV4-2 to TRBJ1-1, with a tentative D call TRBD1 (5 bases). V was cut by 0 bases and J by 4 bases, with 12 bases left in between. This CDR3 region has 15 residues. CDR1 is LGHNA and CDR2 is YNFKEQ in the germline V gene. CDR3 bases: TGTGCCAGCAGCCAAGACAGCGAGGGGATCACTGAAGCTTTCTTT. It translates to CASSQDSEGITEAFF.

This chain joins TRBV9 and TRBJ2-6; D not certain. The CDR3 has 15 amino acids. CDR1 and CDR2 from the germline V gene are SGDLS and YYNGEE. The V end was cut by 3 bases, the J end by 3 bases, with 10 bases between. The CDR3 DNA reads as TGTGCCAGCAGCGGTCTTGACTTTGGGGCCAACGTCCTGACTTTC. Protein: CASSGLDFGANVLTF.

The chain has TRBV30 and TRBJ1-5, with D perhaps matching TRBD1 (5 bases). Looked up from germline, CDR1 is GTSNPN and CDR2 is SVGIG (reference sequence). Trimming took 5 bases from V and 2 from J, leaving 10 bases between them. This CDR3 is built from 13 residues. CDR3 DNA: TGTGCCTGGGGGGGAAACGGCAATCAGCCCCAGCATTTT. Encoded protein: CAWGGNGNQPQHF.

This sequence joins TRBV5-1 and TRBJ2-5; possibly TRBD2 for D (5 bases). The length of the CDR3 is 16 residues. The germline CDR1 and CDR2 sequences are SGHRS and YFSETQ. V lost 0 bases and J 3 bases, leaving 15 bases between the germline ends. This chain's CDR3 is CASSLALLGREETQYF. The CDR3, as DNA: TGCGCCAGCAGCTTGGCCCTCCTCGGGCGGGAAGAGACCCAGTACTTC.

V usage is TRBV9 and J usage is TRBJ2-2; D not resolved. Germline CDR1 reads SGDLS; CDR2 reads YYNGEE. CDR3 length equals 14 residues. Trimming shortened V by 2 bases and J by 5 bases, and 10 bases separated the two germline ends. CDR3 coding DNA: TGTGCCAGCAGCGTGGGCGGAACTACCGGGGAGCTGTTTTTT. Its protein is CASSVGGTTGELFF.